What follows are 5 T cell receptor beta chains derived from one specimen sequenced in a study of blood T cell repertoires in COVID-19. Generated by immunoSEQ multiplex PCR, the TCRdb table keeps only in-frame clones and is missing some. The data contain 250,000 to 300,000 clones, about 85% of them singletons. Specimen: PBMCs or T cells enriched from blood (not recorded which). Source of these receptors: a woman aged 45-65 years who had been exposed to COVID-19.

This rearrangement joins TRBV19 to TRBJ2-1; TRBD2 aligns across 7 bases. The V gene end was trimmed by 7 bases and the J gene end by 2 bases; junction bases not matched to a gene: 5. This CDR3 has 14 residues. Germline assignment: CDR1 LNHDA and CDR2 SQIVND (reference sequence). CDR3 sequence reads: CASTAAGAYNEQFF. The CDR3 DNA sequence: TGTGCCAGTACCGCGGCGGGGGCCTACAATGAGCAGTTCTTC.

The V and J genes are TRBV30 and TRBJ2-2; 7 nucleotides align to TRBD1. With 2 bases clipped from V and 6 bases from J, the junction kept 6 bases outside the gene matches. Germline lookup yields CDR1 GTSNPN and CDR2 SVGIG (reference sequence). This CDR3 has 14 amino acids. The CDR3 region is CAWSSGRGSGELFF. CDR3 sequence (DNA): TGTGCCTGGAGTTCGGGCAGGGGGTCCGGGGAGCTGTTTTTT.

The chain recombines TRBV5-1 with TRBJ2-5; 8 bases line up with TRBD2. J was trimmed by 4 bases and V by 4 bases; bases with no gene match: 12. Germline V gene data show CDR1 as SGHRS and CDR2 as YFSETQ. The CDR3 is 16 amino acids. CDR3 in amino acids: CASSPEFGGARETQYF. The DNA for the CDR3 is TGCGCCAGCAGCCCGGAATTCGGGGGGGCTAGAGAGACCCAGTACTTC.

This clone was counted a few times. This chain uses TRBV21-1 with TRBJ2-2; TRBD2 is taken as the D call from the table, unchecked against the DNA. TRBV21-1 is described as a pseudogene. The CDR3 is 17 residues long. The CDR3 nucleotides read TGTGCCAGCATCCTTTTACCTGGGGCACTAGCGTCCGGGGAGCTGTTTTTT. It yields the protein CASILLPGALASGELFF.

This clone was seen once. The V and J genes are TRBV1 and TRBJ1-4; TRBD1 is the table's D call, not checked against the DNA. TRBV1 is tagged as a pseudogene. The CDR3 contains 14 residues. Here the CDR3 reads CTSSPTRQTEKLFF. CDR3 nucleotide sequence: TGCACCAGCAGCCCGACGCGACAAACCGAAAAACTGTTTTTT.